Detailed here is one T cell receptor beta chain. Germline is not matched at one junction end, which may reflect a read error. Profiling relied on immunoSEQ multiplex PCR, and the TCRdb table lists in-frame clones only, not all of them. The repertoire holds over 130,000 clones, with approximately 87% as singletons. The sample comes from a study of blood T cell repertoires in COVID-19. Looking at the study overall: The analysed material was cDNA or gDNA that came from T cells, B-cell-depleted T cells, or PBMCs.

The CDR3 extends over 14 amino acids. CDR1 is KGHDR, CDR2 SFDVKD, per germline. Across about two dozen US areas, participants ranged in age from about 18 to 100 years. Categorization into cohorts depended on clinical history that participants reported. The specimen sequenced was PBMCs or T cells enriched from blood (not recorded which). The sequence was obtained from a man in his fifties or sixties in a cohort exposed to, infected with or recovered from COVID-19 (not recorded which). This sequence joins TRBV24-1 and TRBJ2-7; TRBD1 might be the D (6 bases). The CDR3 nucleotides read TGTGCCACCAGTACACAGGGAGTCTCCAACGAGCAGTACTTC. Translating gives CATSTQGVSNEQYF.